The 27 T cell receptor beta chains reported below all come from one sample, sequenced in a study of human T cells and chemical hapten exposure. Time point noted: patch test 1, 2 weeks after DPC sensitization. Treatment in this sample: therapeutic diphenylcyclopropenone sensitization with weekly scalp DPC. Via MiXCR, TCRdb re-called the RACE reads, giving one row per CDR3 protein. Here the sample spans 340,000 or so distinct CDR3 sequences, approximately 6.9% being singletons. This material consisted of whole blood, taken in connection with sensitization to the hapten diphenylcyclopropenone (DPC). The source of these receptors is a woman between 18 and 29 years old with alopecia areata. Some clones in this sample may be carry-over from other donors' samples.

V usage is TRBV6-2 or TRBV6-3 and J usage is TRBJ2-3, with D perhaps TRBD2 (6 bases). The CDR3 has 13 residues. Germline CDR1 MNHEY, CDR2 SVGEGT. Trimming shortened V by 8 bases and J by 3 bases, and 12 bases separated the two germline ends. This chain's CDR3 is CASVWRDTDTQYF. The CDR3 bases are TGTGCCAGCGTCTGGAGGGATACAGATACGCAGTATTTT.

The table lists this clonotype with a few counts. The chain carries TRBV20-1 and TRBJ2-7, with D perhaps TRBD2 (7 bases). The CDR3 sequence is 16 residues long. The V end was cut by 1 base, the J end by 3 bases, with 19 bases between. In germline, CDR1 is DFQATT, CDR2 SNEGSKA (reference sequence). The CDR3 loop reads CSARVGGDPENYEQYF. In DNA form, the CDR3 reads TGCAGTGCTAGAGTAGGGGGGGACCCCGAGAACTACGAGCAGTACTTC.

This clonotype showed up just a few times. This chain uses TRBV6-2 or TRBV6-3 with TRBJ2-3, with D maybe TRBD2 (6 bases). The CDR3 has 14 residues. Germline V lookup: CDR1 MNHEY, CDR2 SVGEGT. Trimming left V 8 bases short and J 1 base short, with 13 bases between. The CDR3: CASGTPSGTDTQYF. As DNA, the CDR3 is TGTGCCAGCGGAACTCCTAGCGGCACAGATACGCAGTATTTT.

This chain uses TRBV28 with TRBJ1-5; D is uncertain. CDR1 is MDHEN and CDR2 is SYDVKM in the germline V gene. This CDR3 comprises 14 residues. V was cut by 7 bases and J by 9 bases, with 19 bases left in between. In DNA, the CDR3 is TGTGCCAGCAAGACGCGCGAAAGGTTGCGGCCCCAGCATTTT. Translating it yields CASKTRERLRPQHF.

The table lists this clonotype with many counts. V usage is TRBV6-5 and J usage is TRBJ2-1; the D gene is possibly TRBD2 (6 bases). Germline V lookup: CDR1 MNHEY, CDR2 SVGAGI. The V end lost 7 bases, the J end lost 4 bases, and 14 bases lay between the germline ends. CDR3 length: 14 amino acids. The CDR3 loop is CASTRDSYYNEQFF. The CDR3 DNA follows: TGTGCCAGCACCCGGGACTCTTATTACAATGAGCAGTTCTTC.

This clonotype was seen many times. The V gene is TRBV6-4, the J gene TRBJ2-1, with D perhaps matching TRBD1 (6 bases). Per the germline V gene, CDR1 is MRHNA and CDR2 is SNTAGT. The CDR3 length is 14 residues. V lost 0 bases and J lost 4, with 7 bases in between. The CDR3 sequence is CASSDSGAYNEQFF. CDR3 DNA sequence: TGTGCCAGCAGTGACTCGGGGGCGTACAATGAGCAGTTCTTC.

This chain links TRBV29-1 with TRBJ1-1; 8 bases line up with TRBD1. The CDR3 has 12 residues. CDR1 and CDR2 (germline): SQVTM, ANQGSEA. V gave up 4 bases and J gave up 5 bases; unmatched junction bases: 3. The CDR3, as DNA: TGCAGCGTTGGACAGGGGAATACTGAAGCTTTCTTT. Translating it yields CSVGQGNTEAFF. Supplemented by reference TRBV29-1 and TRBJ1-1, the full variable domain reads SAVISQKPSRDICQRGTSLTIQCQVDSQVTMMFWYRQQPGQSLTLIATANQGSEATYESGFVIDKFPISRPNLTFSTLTVSNMSPEDSSIYLCSVGQGNTEAFFGQGTRLTVV.

The rearrangement links TRBV20-1 to TRBJ2-7, with TRBD2 as a possible D gene (5 bases). The CDR3 is made up of 11 amino acids. V lost 5 bases to trimming and J lost 3 bases, with 8 bases between them. Germline V gene sequence: CDR1 DFQATT, CDR2 SNEGSKA (reference sequence). CDR3 region: CSAWRIYEQYF. The CDR3 nucleotides read TGCAGTGCTTGGAGGATCTACGAGCAGTACTTC.

Many counts were recorded for this clonotype. This chain uses TRBV10-3 with TRBJ2-7; TRBD2 might be the D (6 bases). Germline assignment: CDR1 ENHRY and CDR2 SYGVKD. The length of the CDR3 is 13 residues. V dropped 8 bases and J dropped 1 base, with 12 bases sitting between them. For the CDR3, the DNA is TGTGCCATCCGGGGGTCGTTATCCTACGAGCAGTACTTC. Translating it yields CAIRGSLSYEQYF.

In this sample, this clonotype turned up many times. The chain recombines TRBV28 with TRBJ2-7; D might be TRBD1 (5 bases). This CDR3 is built from 16 residues. Trimming shortened V by 1 base and J by 1 base, and 14 bases separated the two germline ends. Germline CDR1 reads MDHEN; CDR2 reads SYDVKM. CDR3 in DNA: TGTGCCAGCAGTTTATCCCCACAGGCAGGGTCCTACGAGCAGTACTTC. It is translated as CASSLSPQAGSYEQYF. Combining the CDR3 with reference TRBV28 and TRBJ2-7 gives the whole variable domain DVKVTQSSRYLVKRTGEKVFLECVQDMDHENMFWYRQDPGLGLRLIYFSYDVKMKEKGDIPEGYSVSREKKERFSLILESASTNQTSMYLCASSLSPQAGSYEQYFGPGTRLTVT.

This clonotype showed up many times. This chain uses TRBV29-1 with TRBJ2-3, with unresolved D. Per the germline V gene, CDR1 is SQVTM and CDR2 is ANQGSEA. This CDR3 is built from 13 residues. V shed 8 bases and J shed 4 bases, with 16 bases lying between them. In DNA, the CDR3 is TGCAGCCCTGTCGTTTCGGGCGCAGATACGCAGTATTTT. Residues: CSPVVSGADTQYF.

Ten or more counts support this clonotype. The V gene is TRBV9, the J gene TRBJ2-7; TRBD1 matches 11 bases. With V trimmed by 4 bases and J by 3 bases, 6 bases remained unmatched. The CDR3 has 15 residues. The V gene's germline CDR1 is SGDLS and CDR2 YYNGEE. This CDR3 is CASSIGQGAIYEQYF. The CDR3 DNA follows: TGTGCCAGCAGCATAGGACAGGGGGCAATCTACGAGCAGTACTTC.

This chain joins TRBV6-2 or TRBV6-3 and TRBJ1-5; D not resolved. This CDR3 spans 15 amino acids. The germline CDR1 and CDR2 sequences are MNHEY and SVGEGT. Trimming pared 7 bases from V and 0 bases from J, leaving 13 bases between. CDR3 protein: CASKRWTDSNQPQHF. For the CDR3, the DNA is TGTGCCAGCAAGAGGTGGACGGATAGCAATCAGCCCCAGCATTTT.

This clonotype was observed a few times. The genes are TRBV2 and TRBJ1-5; D possibly corresponds to TRBD1 (5 bases). The length of the CDR3 is 18 residues. From germline, CDR1 is SNHLY and CDR2 FYNNEI. V shed 6 bases and J shed 1 base, with 22 bases lying between them. The CDR3 nucleotides are TGTGCCAGCAGGAAATCCCTGACTGGACCAGGGAGCAATCAGCCCCAGCATTTT. Translation: CASRKSLTGPGSNQPQHF.

In its sample, this clonotype was seen a few times. This chain joins TRBV6-1 and TRBJ1-2, with D hard to call. The CDR3 length is 11 residues. V lost 1 base to trimming and J lost 8 bases, with 5 bases between them. CDR1 and CDR2 (germline): MNHNS, SASEGT. The CDR3 DNA is TGTGCCAGCAGTGAAGACCTAGGCTACACCTTC. Translation gives CASSEDLGYTF.

This clonotype was seen a few times. The genes are TRBV5-1 and TRBJ2-7; possibly TRBD1 for D (5 bases). This CDR3 region has 14 residues. The ends were cut back, 0 bases at V and 6 bases at J, with 13 bases in the middle. Germline CDR1 SGHRS, CDR2 YFSETQ. In DNA, the CDR3 is TGCGCCAGCAGCTTGGGGCCCGACCAGGGCGAGCAGTACTTC. Protein: CASSLGPDQGEQYF.

The table lists this clonotype with many counts. The CDR3 loop is CASSPGETYSNQPQHF. CDR3 bases: TGTGCCAGCAGTCCTGGGGAGACTTATAGCAATCAGCCCCAGCATTTT. The chain carries TRBV28 and TRBJ1-5; no reliable D call. CDR1 is MDHEN, CDR2 SYDVKM, per germline. V was clipped by 5 bases and J by 0 bases, with 14 bases between them. The CDR3 totals 16 residues.

This clonotype was counted many times. The junction shows a germline mismatch at one end, possibly a read error. The chain employs TRBV4-1 and TRBJ1-1; 7 nucleotides align to TRBD1. Germline V lookup: CDR1 MGHRA, CDR2 YSYEKL. This CDR3 is 14 amino acids long. The CDR3 DNA reads as TGTGCCAGCAGCTGGGGACAGATGAACACTGAAGCTTTCTTT. This translates into CASSWGQMNTEAFF.

The chain couples TRBV28 to TRBJ1-2, with a weak D call TRBD1 (6 bases). V lost 4 bases and J lost 3, with 12 bases in between. The CDR3 loop spans 14 amino acids. The germline gives CDR1 MDHEN, CDR2 SYDVKM. The CDR3 region is CASSSGESDYGYTF. CDR3 nucleotides: TGTGCCAGCAGTTCAGGGGAGTCGGACTATGGCTACACCTTC.

The chain joins TRBV12-3 or TRBV12-4 to TRBJ1-1; no clear D. Trimming removed 6 bases from V and 1 base from J, with 18 bases in between. The CDR3 spans 16 residues. CDR3 nucleotides: TGTGCCAGCAGCTCTTTGGATCGGATTCGGAACACTGAAGCTTTCTTT. Its protein is CASSSLDRIRNTEAFF.

V is TRBV10-3 and J is TRBJ1-1; 10 bases map to TRBD1. The germline CDR1 and CDR2 sequences are ENHRY and SYGVKD. V lost 3 bases and J lost 3; bases outside the gene matches: 10. This CDR3 spans 17 amino acids. The CDR3 bases are TGTGCCATCAGTGATTTGGGTGGGACAGGGGTCTACACTGAAGCTTTCTTT. Translating it yields CAISDLGGTGVYTEAFF.

The rearrangement joins TRBV6-5 to TRBJ2-1; TRBD2 matches 10 bases. Per germline, CDR1 MNHEY and CDR2 SVGAGI. The CDR3 contains 13 residues. The ends lost 10 bases at V and 7 bases at J; junction bases unmatched: 7. DNA of the CDR3: TGTGCCACCCTTCCAGCGGGGGGGAATGAGCAGTTCTTC. Translated, it gives CATLPAGGNEQFF.

In its sample, this clonotype was seen a few times. The chain links TRBV20-1 to TRBJ2-4; D is unresolved. This CDR3 is built from 15 residues. V was clipped by 0 bases and J by 6 bases, with 15 bases between them. Germline loops: CDR1 DFQATT, CDR2 SNEGSKA (reference sequence). CDR3 nucleotides: TGCAGTGCTAGAGATTGGTGGGTTGAAGGAAACATTCAGTACTTC. Residues: CSARDWWVEGNIQYF.

This clonotype occurred a few times. V is TRBV6-5 and J is TRBJ1-2; 10 bases line up with TRBD1. After removal of 10 bases from V and 8 bases from J, the junction contained 7 bases not matched to a gene. Germline CDR1 is MNHEY and CDR2 is SVGAGI. The CDR3 is made up of 12 amino acids. The CDR3 sequence is CATQDRGLGYTF. The DNA for the CDR3 is TGTGCCACCCAAGACAGGGGGCTGGGCTACACCTTC.

This clonotype was seen only a few times. The chain joins TRBV20-1 to TRBJ2-3; 8 bases are a match to TRBD2. This CDR3 contains 15 residues. The V gene's germline CDR1 is DFQATT and CDR2 SNEGSKA (reference sequence). With V trimmed by 0 bases and J by 5 bases, 7 bases remained unmatched. CDR3 in DNA: TGCAGTGCTAGAGATCGCGGGGGGAGAGGAGATACGCAGTATTTT. Translation gives CSARDRGGRGDTQYF.

This clonotype appeared many times. The chain employs TRBV7-2 and TRBJ2-6; D remains unclear. CDR1 is SGHTA, CDR2 FQGNSA, per germline. This CDR3 has 17 amino acids. The V end lost 1 base, the J end lost 2 bases, and 12 bases lay between the germline ends. The CDR3 loop reads CASSLDPRQTGANVLTF. The CDR3 bases are TGTGCCAGCAGCTTAGACCCAAGGCAGACTGGGGCCAACGTCCTGACTTTC.

This clonotype occurred many times. The chain employs TRBV10-3 and TRBJ2-6; 8 positions match TRBD1. Germline V lookup: CDR1 ENHRY, CDR2 SYGVKD. This CDR3 spans 17 amino acids. The V segment lost 3 bases and the J segment 1 base; nucleotides outside the gene matches: 5. The CDR3 coding sequence is TGTGCCATCAGTGAAGGCAGGGGGCAATCTGGGGCCAACGTCCTGACTTTC. Its protein is CAISEGRGQSGANVLTF.